This TCR beta chain was documented in a study of shared clonotypes between healthy human individuals (dated by TCRdb to the early 2020s). Background for the entire study: The cohort included three men and two women between 18 and 49 years of age. For each donor, three plates each were used for CD4 naive and CD4 memory, two plates were used for CD8 naive, and one plate was used for CD8 memory. Blood TCR repertoires of 5 or 6 healthy adults were deeply sequenced to estimate repertoire size and the extent of clonotype sharing between individuals. Per donor, leukapheresis produced somewhere between about 0.8 and 9.5 billion PBMCs. To increase sequencing depth and limit assay-specific biases, different laboratories used diverse techniques to prepare libraries and sequence TCR repertoires.

Using the deep immunoSEQ assay, TCR CDR3 regions were amplified from genomic DNA by multiplex PCR. Genomic DNA extracted from each cell subset was distributed evenly over all wells of several immunoSEQ 96-well plates, and each plate served as one replicate. For sorted subsets, each replicate PCR was loaded with 200 ng genomic DNA, equivalent to roughly 30,000 T cell genomes. The purified libraries were quantified using a Qubit 3.0 fluorometer, sized with a Bioanalyzer 2100, and then quantified again using the KAPA Library Quantification kit. Every immunoSEQ 96-well plate was sequenced on a dedicated single-read 150-cycle Illumina NextSeq 550 flow cell. The original methods were these. Because the immunoSEQ output included only junctional sequences and no quality scores, the filtering could not be the same as the filtering used for full-length reads. To assign V/J genes and CDR3, sequences were annotated against IMGT germline references using PyIR, a Python wrapper for IgBLAST v1.9. Reads with weak V/J assignments (E-value above 1e-6), missing CDR3, stop codons, out-of-frame junctions, or ambiguous translated residues were removed. V3J clonotypes were defined as sequences sharing an identical inferred V gene, J gene, and CDR3 amino acid sequence. Percentage overlap between repertoires was calculated by dividing the number of shared unique clonotypes by the size of the smaller repertoire. Richness of each repertoire was evaluated using RTK rarefaction, the Chao1 estimator, and Recon v2.1 estimates of unobserved clonotypes. Generation probabilities for all TCRbeta clonotypes obtained by the gDNA method from four donors were computed using OLGA. In TCRdb, the immuneACCESS table is reduced to in-frame sequences with V and J assigned. These tables do not hold every clone; where another copy was compared, an unresolved V gene accounts for under half, and the others remain unexplained. V and J calls and clone size are copied from that table; D and trimming were computed from the DNA. For this sample there are about 2 million clones; just under 95% appear just once. The ten largest make up 0.95% to 1.5% of the sample.

Here is what the overall study found, with its caveats: Pairwise subsampling led to the expectation that sequencing depth would affect the degree of clonotype sharing among donors. Incomplete sequencing was indicated by rarefaction of sorted-subset datasets, despite the large sequencing depth. Higher generation probabilities were observed for clonotypes shared by all four sorted-subset donors than for non-shared clonotypes. Naive subsets generally had larger estimated clonotype richness than memory subsets did. Only blood was sampled, and tissue TCR repertoires likely differ from those in blood. Across a few donors, roughly 5% of naive CD4, roughly 3.8% of naive CD8, approximately 2.5% of memory CD4, and approximately 0.4% of memory CD8 clonotypes were shared. Because the study included only a small number of donors, the genetic and exposure-history diversity represented was limited.

In the germline V gene, CDR1 corresponds to SGHRS and CDR2 to YFSETQ. CDR3 length: 12 amino acids, cysteine to phenylalanine. Only CDR3 DNA remains: 36 bases, in frame from the first base. At the junction V is shortened by 3 bases and J by 8 bases, with 11 bases in between. CD8 naive samples were obtained by positive selection for CCR7 among CD45RO-negative cells, yielding a CD45RA+CCR7+ population from which TemRA cells were excluded. Donors were healthy HIV-negative adults with no recently reported acute infections or vaccinations. Every donor was a Caucasian adult residing in Nashville, Tennessee, USA. Blood was collected by leukapheresis, and PBMCs were isolated by Ficoll-Histopaque density gradient centrifugation and then cryopreserved in liquid nitrogen vapor phase. Purity and quantity of every magnetically sorted T cell population were checked by analytical flow cytometry. Each sorted fraction had its genomic DNA isolated and then quantified by UV absorbance on a Nanodrop 2000c.

The sample holds a few counts of this clone. Its antigen is not yet known. No qualities accompany the bases; no much larger clone lies one base away. The sample was naive CD8+ T cells sorted from blood. Per the publication, the cell subset or site label means: CD45RA+CCR7+. The receptor was isolated from a man between 18 and 29 years old in good health. This chain is built from TRBV5-1 and TRBJ1-1; 6 matching bases give a weak D call of TRBD1. The DNA sequence reads TGCGCCAGCAGCTCCTTCGACAGGGAAGCTTTCTTT. Translation gives CASSSFDREAFF.